Shown below are 3 T cell receptor beta chains from a single sample sequenced in a study of T-cell reconstitution after alpha-beta-depleted transplantation in children. Unique molecular identifiers tagged the TCRbeta library. From the PCR reads, TCRdb called clonotypes with MiXCR, one entry per CDR3 protein. The sample consists of fewer than 150,000 distinct CDR3 sequences, 20% to 25% of them appearing once. The sequenced sample was PBMCs, mostly from graft donor cells, obtained 180 days after TCRalphabeta/CD19-depleted stem cell transplant. The receptors were gathered from a male patient between 2 and 10 years old who had a stem cell transplant for chronic granulomatous disease, so the T cells may come from the graft donor.

This clonotype was detected many times. The chain carries TRBV6-5 and TRBJ2-7; 11 nucleotides match TRBD2. Unmatched junction bases numbered 9, after V lost 6 bases and J lost 2 bases. There are 16 residues in the CDR3. Germline CDR1 reads MNHEY; CDR2 reads SVGAGI. The CDR3 here is CASRQVTSGATYEQYF. The DNA of the CDR3 is TGTGCCAGCAGACAGGTGACTAGCGGGGCAACCTACGAGCAGTACTTC.

The V gene is TRBV7-8, the J gene TRBJ2-2, with D possibly matching TRBD1 (6 bases). There are 16 residues in the CDR3. Trimming left V 3 bases short and J 4 bases short, with 15 bases between. Germline V CDR1 and CDR2: SGHVS, FQNEAQ. The CDR3 sequence is CASSFEQGLVTGELFF. CDR3 bases: TGTGCCAGCAGCTTTGAACAGGGCTTGGTCACCGGGGAGCTGTTTTTT.

This clonotype was recorded a few times. V and J are TRBV6-5 and TRBJ2-2, with 7 bases aligning to TRBD2. Unmatched junction bases numbered 11, after V lost 1 base and J lost 6 bases. Germline V gene sequence: CDR1 MNHEY, CDR2 SVGAGI. There are 17 residues in the CDR3. The chain's CDR3 is CASSYWSQRGVAGELFF. The CDR3 DNA reads TGTGCCAGCAGTTACTGGTCTCAGCGGGGCGTCGCCGGGGAGCTGTTTTTT.